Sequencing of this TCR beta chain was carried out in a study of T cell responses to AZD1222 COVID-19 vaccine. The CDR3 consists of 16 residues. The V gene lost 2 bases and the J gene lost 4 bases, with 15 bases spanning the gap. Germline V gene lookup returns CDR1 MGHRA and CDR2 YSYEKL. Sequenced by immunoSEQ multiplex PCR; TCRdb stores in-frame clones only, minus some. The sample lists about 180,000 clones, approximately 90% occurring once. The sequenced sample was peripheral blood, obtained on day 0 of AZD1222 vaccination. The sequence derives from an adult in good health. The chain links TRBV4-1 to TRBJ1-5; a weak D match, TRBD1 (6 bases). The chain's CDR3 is CASSQSRGAGNQPQHF. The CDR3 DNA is TGCGCCAGCAGCCAAAGTAGGGGGGCGGGAAATCAGCCCCAGCATTTT.